This T cell receptor (beta chain) stems from a study of blood T cell repertoires in COVID-19. Study information: Italy, Spain and the United States were the sources of the convalescent and acute COVID-19 samples. Sample material is recorded as cDNA or gDNA derived from T cells, B-cell-depleted T cells, or PBMCs.

This CDR3 comprises 15 residues. The germline gives CDR1 MNHEY, CDR2 SVGAGI. V was pared by 8 bases and J by 2 bases, with 9 bases of the junction left unmatched. Original data processing: Amplification of reference gene primers provided the estimated nucleated cell counts. The table came from immunoSEQ multiplex PCR; TCRdb's copy has only in-frame clones and leaves some out. The D gene and trimming were derived from the DNA, and the V and J assignments and clone size from that table. The sample contains about 130,000 clones, around four fifths of which appear only once. The TCR originated in a man aged 40-55 years with active or convalescent COVID-19. The chain joins TRBV6-5 to TRBJ1-2, with 9 bases lining up with TRBD1. Sequencing input: peripheral blood. Here the CDR3 reads CASQRTGDRNYGYTF. The CDR3 region has the DNA TGTGCCAGCCAAAGGACAGGGGATAGGAACTATGGCTACACCTTC.